This T cell receptor beta chain was sequenced in a study of T cell responses to AZD1222 COVID-19 vaccine. Study results and caveats: Vaccine-associated CD4 TCRs spanned spike, dominant at 160-218 and 743-854.

The CDR3 covers 16 residues. V lost 4 bases, J lost 10 bases, and 10 bases stayed unmatched. Germline V lookup: CDR1 KGHSH, CDR2 LQKENI. TCRdb keeps only in-frame clones here, not all; method: immunoSEQ multiplex PCR. Of about 90,000 clones in the sample, about 90% were seen once. As for this clone: What it binds is not known.

The receptor's source is an adult in good health. The chain is built from TRBV18 and TRBJ1-6; TRBD1 agrees at 10 bases. Here the sequenced sample was peripheral blood, taken on day 0 of MenACWY control vaccination. The CDR3 is CASSQNPGTGVSPLHF. CDR3 DNA sequence: TGTGCCAGCTCACAAAATCCCGGGACAGGGGTATCACCCCTCCACTTT.